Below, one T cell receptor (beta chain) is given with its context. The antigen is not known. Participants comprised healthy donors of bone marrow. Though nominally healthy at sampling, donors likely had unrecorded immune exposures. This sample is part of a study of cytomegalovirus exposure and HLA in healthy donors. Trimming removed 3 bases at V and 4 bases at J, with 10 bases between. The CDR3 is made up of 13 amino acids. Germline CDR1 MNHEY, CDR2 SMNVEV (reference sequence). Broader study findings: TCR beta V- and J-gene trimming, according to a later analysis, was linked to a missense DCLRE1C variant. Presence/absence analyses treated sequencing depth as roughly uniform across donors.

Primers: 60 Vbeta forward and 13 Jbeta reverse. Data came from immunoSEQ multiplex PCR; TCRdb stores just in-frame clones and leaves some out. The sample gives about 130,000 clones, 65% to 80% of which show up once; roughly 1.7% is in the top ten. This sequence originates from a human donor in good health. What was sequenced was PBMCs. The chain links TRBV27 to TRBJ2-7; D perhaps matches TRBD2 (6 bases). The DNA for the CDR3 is TGTGCCAGCAGTTTGCACGGGACTTACGAGCAGTACTTC. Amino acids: CASSLHGTYEQYF.